These T cell receptor beta chains were read from a single sample in a study of blood T cell repertoires in COVID-19. TCRdb's table, derived via immunoSEQ multiplex PCR, lists solely in-frame clones and lacks some. The sample contains roughly 72,000 clones, 82% of which appear only once. Specimen: peripheral blood. The receptors derive from a woman of 80 years or more with acute or convalescent COVID-19. Both conserved end residues are part of each CDR3. The D gene is left open where the match is weak. Clone size appears in some rows only: once, few, many, or a class for an expanded clone.

d_call	cdr3_length	v_call	j_call	clone_size	cdr3_aa	cdr3_nt
NA	13	TRBV9	TRBJ1-1	few	CASSVTGNTEAFF	TGTGCCAGCAGCGTGACAGGCAACACTGAAGCTTTCTTT
NA	14	TRBV5-1	TRBJ2-7	NA	CASSLGGPWDEQYF	TGCGCCAGCAGCTTGGGGGGGCCCTGGGACGAGCAGTACTTC
TRBD1	15	TRBV20-1	TRBJ1-5	few	CSASTGTGGNQPQHF	TGCAGTGCTAGTACCGGGACAGGAGGCAATCAGCCCCAGCATTTT
TRBD2	19	TRBV3-1/TRBV3-2	TRBJ2-3	once	CASSQRSRLAGGPTDTQYF	TGTGCCAGCAGCCAAAGATCCCGACTAGCGGGAGGGCCAACAGATACGCAGTATTTT
NA	14	TRBV28	TRBJ2-3	NA	CASSSGRRTDTQYF	TGTGCCAGCAGTTCCGGGAGACGCACAGATACGCAGTATTTT
NA	14	TRBV29-1	TRBJ2-5	NA	CSVSWDTRSATQYF	TGCAGCGTTTCTTGGGACACCCGTAGCGCGACCCAGTACTTC
NA	14	TRBV6-5	TRBJ2-7	NA	CASRSGPATYEQYF	TGTGCCAGCAGAAGCGGGCCCGCTACCTACGAGCAGTACTTC
TRBD1	14	TRBV7-2	TRBJ2-7	NA	CASSLIQGANEQYF	TGTGCCAGCAGCCTGATACAGGGGGCGAACGAGCAGTACTTC
TRBD1	15	TRBV18	TRBJ2-7	NA	CASSPQGQGAYEQYF	TGTGCCAGCTCACCACAGGGACAGGGGGCGTACGAGCAGTACTTC
NA	14	TRBV6-5	TRBJ1-4	few	CASNRGGTNEKLFF	TGTGCCAGCAACCGGGGGGGCACTAATGAAAAACTGTTTTTT
TRBD1	16	TRBV5-4	TRBJ1-1	once	CASSSMTGIMNTEAFF	TGTGCCAGCAGCTCGATGACAGGGATAATGAACACTGAAGCTTTCTTT
NA	15	TRBV18	TRBJ1-6	NA	CASSRGGTPGTPLHF	TGTGCCAGCTCACGCGGGGGTACCCCGGGGACACCCCTCCACTTT
NA	14	TRBV2	TRBJ1-1	many	CASSEGTFDTEAFF	TGTGCCAGCAGTGAAGGGACATTTGACACTGAAGCTTTCTTT
NA	14	TRBV5-6	TRBJ2-2	NA	CASIRYSNTGELFF	TGTGCCAGCATACGCTACTCGAACACCGGGGAGCTGTTTTTT
NA	15	TRBV6-5	TRBJ1-1	NA	CASTETIAPNTEAFF	TGTGCCAGCACCGAAACCATTGCGCCGAACACTGAAGCTTTCTTT
NA	15	TRBV4-1	TRBJ1-2	NA	CASSQVAEAYYGYTF	TGCGCCAGCAGCCAAGTGGCAGAAGCGTACTATGGCTACACCTTC
NA	16	TRBV7-2	TRBJ2-5	NA	CASSDRFTGLKETQYF	TGTGCCAGCAGCGACCGATTCACAGGGCTTAAAGAGACCCAGTACTTC
NA	15	TRBV4-1	TRBJ1-2	few	CASSQESAMIYGYTF	TGCGCCAGCAGCCAAGAGAGCGCCATGATCTATGGCTACACCTTC
TRBD2	15	TRBV11-3	TRBJ2-1	NA	CASSYGLAGVTEQFF	TGTGCCAGCAGCTATGGACTAGCGGGAGTCACTGAGCAGTTCTTC
TRBD2	14	TRBV2	TRBJ2-7	once	CASSPGLAGSGQYF	TGTGCCAGCAGCCCGGGACTAGCGGGATCCGGGCAGTACTTC
NA	15	TRBV4-1	TRBJ2-1	NA	CASSQAGLRGGEQFF	TGCGCCAGCAGCCAAGCAGGACTGAGAGGCGGTGAGCAGTTCTTC
TRBD2	13	TRBV30	TRBJ2-7	NA	CAWSLAGAYEQYF	TGTGCCTGGAGTCTAGCGGGGGCCTACGAGCAGTACTTC
NA	15	TRBV5-1	TRBJ2-5	NA	CASSLDGQLQETQYF	TGCGCCAGCAGCTTGGACGGACAGCTCCAAGAGACCCAGTACTTC
TRBD1	15	TRBV5-1	TRBJ2-3	NA	CASSLGQGSGDTQYF	TGCGCCAGCAGCCTGGGACAGGGCAGTGGAGATACGCAGTATTTT
TRBD2	16	TRBV7-6	TRBJ2-5	NA	CASSFTSGRARETQYF	TGTGCCAGCAGCTTCACTAGCGGGAGGGCCAGGGAGACCCAGTACTTC
TRBD1	17	TRBV27	TRBJ1-5	NA	CASSPLGQAYSNQPQHF	TGTGCCAGCAGTCCGCTAGGACAGGCCTATAGCAATCAGCCCCAGCATTTT
NA	15	TRBV28	TRBJ1-1	NA	CASTLAHGVNTEAFF	TGTGCCAGCACCCTGGCCCATGGTGTGAACACTGAAGCTTTCTTT
NA	11	TRBV6-5	TRBJ2-7	NA	CASSDKYEQYF	TGTGCCAGCAGCGACAAGTACGAGCAGTACTTC
NA	11	TRBV6-6	TRBJ2-7	NA	CASSLLYEQYF	TGTGCCAGCAGCCTTCTCTACGAGCAGTACTTC